The rows below give T cell receptor beta chains drawn from one sample of a study of blood T cell repertoires in COVID-19. This table comes from immunoSEQ multiplex PCR, and its TCRdb copy is limited to in-frame clones, with some not included. This table has some 300,000 clones, over 75% appearing once. The sequencing input was PBMCs or T cells enriched from blood (not recorded which). These receptors came from a middle-aged woman who had recovered from COVID-19. Both conserved end residues are part of each CDR3. D genes are given only for firm matches. Expanded clones get a size class; other rows say once, few or many, or leave the size out.

TRBV7-9	once	TRBJ2-7	TRBD1	CASSLGTGYEQYF	TGTGCCAGCAGCTTAGGGACAGGTTACGAGCAGTACTTC
TRBV12-3/TRBV12-4	-	TRBJ1-5	-	CASSQVTHQPQHF	TGTGCCAGCAGTCAGGTGACCCATCAGCCCCAGCATTTT
TRBV11-3	-	TRBJ2-3	TRBD2	CASSAQTSGGSTDTQYF	TGTGCCAGCAGCGCCCAGACTAGCGGGGGAAGCACAGATACGCAGTATTTT
TRBV30	-	TRBJ2-1	-	CAWSKQGNEQFF	TGTGCCTGGAGTAAACAGGGAAATGAGCAGTTCTTC
TRBV7-2	-	TRBJ2-1	TRBD2	CASSFLGLAGVHEQFF	TGTGCCAGCAGCTTCCTCGGACTAGCGGGAGTCCATGAGCAGTTCTTC
TRBV11-3	-	TRBJ2-1	-	CASSFGGDYNEQFF	TGTGCCAGCAGCTTTGGCGGAGACTACAATGAGCAGTTCTTC
TRBV7-9	-	TRBJ2-7	TRBD1	CASSSTGTGSPEQYF	TGTGCCAGCAGCTCGACCGGGACAGGGTCTCCCGAGCAGTACTTC
TRBV19	once	TRBJ1-3	TRBD1	CASSPRQGASGWSSGNTIYF	TGTGCCAGTAGTCCTCGACAGGGGGCGTCCGGATGGAGCTCTGGAAACACCATATATTTT
TRBV7-2	-	TRBJ1-2	TRBD1	CASSPDRGGYGYTF	TGTGCCAGCAGCCCCGACAGGGGGGGCTATGGCTACACCTTC
TRBV27	-	TRBJ2-6	-	CASSLSPPGTGANVLTF	TGTGCCAGCAGTTTATCCCCTCCCGGTACTGGGGCCAACGTCCTGACTTTC
TRBV6-2/TRBV6-3	-	TRBJ1-2	-	CASSLSRSYGYTF	TGTGCCAGCAGCCTTTCCCGCAGCTATGGCTACACCTTC
TRBV5-1	-	TRBJ1-1	TRBD1	CASSLSGGAGTEAFF	TGCGCCAGCAGCTTATCAGGGGGCGCGGGCACTGAAGCTTTCTTT
TRBV19	-	TRBJ1-2	-	CASSFRSANYGYTF	TGTGCCAGTAGTTTTAGATCCGCTAACTATGGCTACACCTTC
TRBV19	-	TRBJ2-7	-	CASSIGREGEQYF	TGTGCCAGTAGTATAGGCAGGGAAGGCGAGCAGTACTTC
TRBV6-5	-	TRBJ2-3	-	CASSYSSDATDTQYF	TGTGCCAGCAGTTACTCGAGCGACGCCACAGATACGCAGTATTTT
TRBV2	-	TRBJ1-2	TRBD1	CASRPGQDLGYTF	TGTGCCAGCAGACCTGGACAGGACTTGGGCTACACCTTC
TRBV18	once	TRBJ2-3	-	CASSPSGGTDTQYF	TGTGCCAGCTCCCCCTCCGGAGGGACAGATACGCAGTATTTT
TRBV9	-	TRBJ2-3	TRBD2	CASSDAAGGRADTQYF	TGTGCCAGCAGCGACGCAGCGGGGGGGCGGGCAGATACGCAGTATTTT
TRBV4-3	few	TRBJ1-5	-	CASSQESGDGQPQHF	TGCGCCAGCAGCCAAGAATCGGGGGACGGGCAGCCCCAGCATTTT
TRBV2	-	TRBJ1-3	TRBD1	CASREDRAVSGNTIYF	TGTGCCAGCAGGGAGGACAGGGCCGTCTCTGGAAACACCATATATTTT
TRBV4-3	-	TRBJ2-7	TRBD1	CASSHRTGEGYEQYF	TGCGCCAGCAGCCATCGGACAGGCGAGGGGTACGAGCAGTACTTC
TRBV5-4	-	TRBJ1-2	TRBD1	CASSSAGTANYGYTF	TGTGCCAGCAGCTCCGCCGGGACAGCCAACTATGGCTACACCTTC
TRBV10-3	once	TRBJ2-3	-	CAISELGTGRGDTQYF	TGTGCCATCAGTGAGTTAGGTACAGGACGCGGCGATACGCAGTATTTT
TRBV5-1	once	TRBJ1-5	-	CASSLDPGGGQPQHF	TGCGCCAGCAGCTTGGATCCCGGGGGAGGGCAGCCCCAGCATTTT
TRBV19	few	TRBJ1-3	-	CASSPTRDISGNTIYF	TGTGCCAGTAGCCCAACCCGGGACATCTCTGGAAACACCATATATTTT
TRBV24-1	-	TRBJ1-2	TRBD1	CATSDPARDRDYGYTF	TGTGCCACCAGTGATCCCGCGCGGGACAGGGACTATGGCTACACCTTC
TRBV7-2	-	TRBJ1-3	TRBD1	CASSLTGQGGNTIYF	TGTGCCAGCAGCTTAACGGGACAGGGTGGAAACACCATATATTTT
TRBV27	once	TRBJ2-7	TRBD1	CASSLRDRVYEQYF	TGTGCCAGCAGTTTAAGGGACAGGGTCTACGAGCAGTACTTC
TRBV11-2	once	TRBJ1-2	TRBD1	CASSYPTGSGYTF	TGTGCCAGCAGCTACCCGACAGGGTCTGGCTACACCTTC
TRBV5-1	-	TRBJ2-7	-	CASSPRQGDFTYEQYF	TGCGCCAGCAGCCCGCGGCAGGGCGACTTTACCTACGAGCAGTACTTC
TRBV12-3/TRBV12-4	-	TRBJ1-2	-	CASSPRVSGYTF	TGTGCCAGCAGTCCCCGGGTGAGTGGCTACACCTTC
TRBV27	-	TRBJ2-1	TRBD1	CASSLRGQEEQFF	TGTGCCAGCAGCCTGAGGGGGCAAGAGGAGCAGTTCTTC
TRBV19	-	TRBJ1-3	TRBD1	CASSIQGAKGNTIYF	TGTGCCAGTAGTATACAGGGGGCGAAAGGAAACACCATATATTTT
TRBV12-5	-	TRBJ2-1	TRBD2	CASGSGLAGRKGDNEQFF	TGTGCTAGTGGTTCGGGACTAGCGGGGAGGAAAGGGGACAATGAGCAGTTCTTC
TRBV30	-	TRBJ1-5	TRBD1	CAWRAEGGAQPQHF	TGTGCCTGGAGGGCCGAAGGGGGCGCACAGCCCCAGCATTTT
TRBV7-8	once	TRBJ2-2	TRBD1	CASSLENLQGVYTGELFF	TGTGCCAGCAGCTTAGAGAATCTACAGGGGGTGTACACCGGGGAGCTGTTTTTT
TRBV28	once	TRBJ1-2	-	CASGIRGGNYGYTF	TGTGCCAGCGGTATCCGAGGAGGGAACTATGGCTACACCTTC
TRBV29-1	-	TRBJ2-2	-	CSVQGLGGELFF	TGCAGCGTTCAGGGGCTGGGCGGGGAGCTGTTTTTT
TRBV11-2	-	TRBJ1-6	-	CASSLGSGPGNSPLHF	TGTGCCAGCAGCTTAGGCTCGGGCCCAGGGAATTCACCCCTCCACTTT
TRBV7-9	-	TRBJ2-3	TRBD1	CASSLAGTGVTDTQYF	TGTGCCAGCAGTTTGGCCGGGACAGGAGTTACAGATACGCAGTATTTT
TRBV3-1/TRBV3-2	-	TRBJ1-6	-	CASSQEGIRNSPLHF	TGTGCCAGCAGCCAAGAGGGCATCCGGAATTCACCCCTCCACTTT
TRBV2	-	TRBJ1-2	-	CASISGAYGYTF	TGTGCCAGCATCTCAGGGGCTTATGGCTACACCTTC
TRBV24-1	once	TRBJ2-5	TRBD2	CATSAPIAGVGETQYF	TGTGCCACCAGTGCCCCTATAGCGGGAGTCGGGGAGACCCAGTACTTC
TRBV7-2	-	TRBJ1-5	-	CASSLGDSPNQPQHF	TGTGCCAGCAGCTTAGGAGACAGCCCCAATCAGCCCCAGCATTTT
TRBV18	-	TRBJ1-6	-	CASAPSRASNSPLHF	TGTGCCAGCGCGCCATCCAGGGCCTCTAATTCACCCCTCCACTTT
TRBV3-1/TRBV3-2	-	TRBJ1-5	-	CASSREGGSQPQHF	TGTGCCAGCAGCCGGGAGGGGGGCAGTCAGCCCCAGCATTTT
TRBV5-1	-	TRBJ2-5	TRBD1	CASSATGGETQYF	TGCGCCAGCAGCGCCACAGGGGGGGAGACCCAGTACTTC